The rows below give T cell receptor beta chains drawn from one sample of a study of STAT5B mutations in CD4+ large granular lymphocyte leukemia. Sequencing was performed with immunoSEQ multiplex PCR; in TCRdb, only in-frame clones are kept and a portion is missing. The sample yields tens of thousands of clones, about 79% seen once. Sequenced: CD4+ T cells from blood buffy coats. These receptors were collected from a human donor in good health. Both conserved end residues are part of each CDR3. Each record gives: CDR3 DNA, CDR3 protein, CDR3 length, J gene, clone size, V gene, D gene. A D gene is named only where the DNA matches it firmly. A row's size may be missing; if present it is once, few, many or a size class.

CDR3nt: TGTGCCAGCAGCCCGACTGGACTCCGGACCGGGGAGCTGTTTTTT
CDR3aa: CASSPTGLRTGELFF
len: 15
j_gene: TRBJ2-2
abundance: NA
v_gene: TRBV27
d_gene: NA

CDR3nt: TGCGCCAGCAGCATGCCGGGACTAGCGAGGGAGCTGTTTTTT
CDR3aa: CASSMPGLARELFF
len: 14
j_gene: TRBJ2-2
abundance: NA
v_gene: TRBV5-1
d_gene: TRBD2

CDR3nt: TGTGCCAGCACCTTAATAGCGGGAGGAGGGTCCGGGGAGCTGTTTTTT
CDR3aa: CASTLIAGGGSGELFF
len: 16
j_gene: TRBJ2-2
abundance: NA
v_gene: TRBV7-3
d_gene: TRBD2

CDR3nt: TGTGCCAGCAGCTCCGTCCGGGGACAGGGGTACCTCTCTGGAAACACCATATATTTT
CDR3aa: CASSSVRGQGYLSGNTIYF
len: 19
j_gene: TRBJ1-3
abundance: NA
v_gene: TRBV11-2
d_gene: TRBD1

CDR3nt: TGTGCCAGCAGCTTCCTCGGGCGGGACTGGTACTATGGCTACACCTTC
CDR3aa: CASSFLGRDWYYGYTF
len: 16
j_gene: TRBJ1-2
abundance: NA
v_gene: TRBV11-2
d_gene: NA

CDR3nt: TGCGCCAGCAGCCAAGATGTACTAGCTGTTGAGACCCAGTACTTC
CDR3aa: CASSQDVLAVETQYF
len: 15
j_gene: TRBJ2-5
abundance: NA
v_gene: TRBV4-1
d_gene: NA

CDR3nt: TGTGCCAGCAGACAGAGGGGAACTGGAAACACCATATATTTT
CDR3aa: CASRQRGTGNTIYF
len: 14
j_gene: TRBJ1-3
abundance: once
v_gene: TRBV7-2
d_gene: NA

CDR3nt: TGTGCCAGCATTAGGGACAGGGCCCAGCCCCAGCATTTT
CDR3aa: CASIRDRAQPQHF
len: 13
j_gene: TRBJ1-5
abundance: few
v_gene: TRBV6-1
d_gene: TRBD1

CDR3nt: TGTGCCAGCAGCTTGGACGCCCCGATGGGAGGAGAGACCCAGTACTTC
CDR3aa: CASSLDAPMGGETQYF
len: 16
j_gene: TRBJ2-5
abundance: NA
v_gene: TRBV5-6
d_gene: NA

CDR3nt: TGTGCCAGCAGCTTAGAGGCGGCGGGACTCTCTGGAAACACCATATATTTT
CDR3aa: CASSLEAAGLSGNTIYF
len: 17
j_gene: TRBJ1-3
abundance: NA
v_gene: TRBV7-9
d_gene: NA

CDR3nt: TGTGCCAGCAGCTTACCCACAGATACGCAGTATTTT
CDR3aa: CASSLPTDTQYF
len: 12
j_gene: TRBJ2-3
abundance: NA
v_gene: TRBV7-9
d_gene: NA

CDR3nt: TGTGCCAGCAGTGGAGGGCCGGGTGAAAAACTGTTTTTT
CDR3aa: CASSGGPGEKLFF
len: 13
j_gene: TRBJ1-4
abundance: NA
v_gene: TRBV2
d_gene: NA

CDR3nt: TGTGCCAGCAGGTCTACAGGGGGCAATCAGCCCCAGCATTTT
CDR3aa: CASRSTGGNQPQHF
len: 14
j_gene: TRBJ1-5
abundance: once
v_gene: TRBV2
d_gene: TRBD1

CDR3nt: TGTGCCAGCAGTTTTGGGGTTCGTGCTGAAGCTTTCTTT
CDR3aa: CASSFGVRAEAFF
len: 13
j_gene: TRBJ1-1
abundance: NA
v_gene: TRBV27
d_gene: NA

CDR3nt: TGTGCCAGCAGCCGAGAGAAGCGGGAGGACAATGAGCAGTTCTTC
CDR3aa: CASSREKREDNEQFF
len: 15
j_gene: TRBJ2-1
abundance: NA
v_gene: TRBV4-2
d_gene: TRBD2

CDR3nt: TGTGCCAGCAACCCAGGCGGCCACGGGACCTACGAGCAGTACTTC
CDR3aa: CASNPGGHGTYEQYF
len: 15
j_gene: TRBJ2-7
abundance: NA
v_gene: TRBV6-5
d_gene: NA

CDR3nt: TGTGCCAGCAGCTTAGTGGGTCTATCGGAGACCCAGTACTTC
CDR3aa: CASSLVGLSETQYF
len: 14
j_gene: TRBJ2-5
abundance: once
v_gene: TRBV7-2
d_gene: NA

CDR3nt: TGTGCCAGCAGCCTTACCCCGGACAGGGACAGAAACACCATATATTTT
CDR3aa: CASSLTPDRDRNTIYF
len: 16
j_gene: TRBJ1-3
abundance: NA
v_gene: TRBV9
d_gene: TRBD1

CDR3nt: TGTGCCAGCAGCTTAGAACGGCCCGGGAACACCGGGGAGCTGTTTTTT
CDR3aa: CASSLERPGNTGELFF
len: 16
j_gene: TRBJ2-2
abundance: NA
v_gene: TRBV7-7
d_gene: NA

CDR3nt: TGTGCCAGCAGCTTACCCGGGACAGGGTGGAACATTCAGTACTTC
CDR3aa: CASSLPGTGWNIQYF
len: 15
j_gene: TRBJ2-4
abundance: NA
v_gene: TRBV7-2
d_gene: TRBD1

CDR3nt: TGTGCCAGAAGCTTCCGGGCGGGGGCAGATACGCAGTATTTT
CDR3aa: CARSFRAGADTQYF
len: 14
j_gene: TRBJ2-3
abundance: NA
v_gene: TRBV5-3
d_gene: TRBD2

CDR3nt: TGTGCCAGCACAGGGGGGACAAAAGGGATATCGAACACTGAAGCTTTCTTT
CDR3aa: CASTGGTKGISNTEAFF
len: 17
j_gene: TRBJ1-1
abundance: NA
v_gene: TRBV18
d_gene: TRBD1

CDR3nt: TGTGCCAGCAGCTTCCCAGGGATGCAAGAGACCCAGTACTTC
CDR3aa: CASSFPGMQETQYF
len: 14
j_gene: TRBJ2-5
abundance: NA
v_gene: TRBV5-8
d_gene: NA

CDR3nt: TGTGCCAGCAGTTACCGGCTCGATCAGCCCCAGCATTTT
CDR3aa: CASSYRLDQPQHF
len: 13
j_gene: TRBJ1-5
abundance: NA
v_gene: TRBV6-5
d_gene: NA

CDR3nt: TGTGCCAGCAGCTCGTCGGGAGGTACGCAGTATTTT
CDR3aa: CASSSSGGTQYF
len: 12
j_gene: TRBJ2-3
abundance: once
v_gene: TRBV7-9
d_gene: TRBD2

CDR3nt: TGTGCCTGGAGTTGGACAGGTTCTGGCGAGCAGTACTTC
CDR3aa: CAWSWTGSGEQYF
len: 13
j_gene: TRBJ2-7
abundance: NA
v_gene: TRBV30
d_gene: TRBD1

CDR3nt: TGTGCCAGCAGCTTATTTCCGGGAGTCCACACCGGGGAGCTGTTTTTT
CDR3aa: CASSLFPGVHTGELFF
len: 16
j_gene: TRBJ2-2
abundance: NA
v_gene: TRBV7-3
d_gene: NA

CDR3nt: TGTGCCACCAGCAGAGACCCAGGGTTCGAGCAGTACTTC
CDR3aa: CATSRDPGFEQYF
len: 13
j_gene: TRBJ2-7
abundance: NA
v_gene: TRBV15
d_gene: NA

CDR3nt: TGTGCCAGCAGCTCTAGCGGGGTGAACACCGGGGAGCTGTTTTTT
CDR3aa: CASSSSGVNTGELFF
len: 15
j_gene: TRBJ2-2
abundance: NA
v_gene: TRBV7-9
d_gene: TRBD2

CDR3nt: TGTGCCAGCAGTGAAGTTGGGGGGCATTCGACAGATACGCAGTATTTT
CDR3aa: CASSEVGGHSTDTQYF
len: 16
j_gene: TRBJ2-3
abundance: NA
v_gene: TRBV6-1
d_gene: NA

CDR3nt: TGTGCCAGTAGGCAGGGTGAGGAAAAACTGTTTTTT
CDR3aa: CASRQGEEKLFF
len: 12
j_gene: TRBJ1-4
abundance: NA
v_gene: TRBV19
d_gene: NA

CDR3nt: TGTGCCAGCAGGCGCCACTATGGCTACACCTTC
CDR3aa: CASRRHYGYTF
len: 11
j_gene: TRBJ1-2
abundance: NA
v_gene: TRBV28
d_gene: NA

CDR3nt: TGTGCCAGCAGAATGGAGACGGACTATTCACCCCTCCACTTT
CDR3aa: CASRMETDYSPLHF
len: 14
j_gene: TRBJ1-6
abundance: once
v_gene: TRBV6-5
d_gene: NA

CDR3nt: TGTGCCAGCACACAGGGCCCCAATCAGCCCCAGCATTTT
CDR3aa: CASTQGPNQPQHF
len: 13
j_gene: TRBJ1-5
abundance: NA
v_gene: TRBV2
d_gene: NA

CDR3nt: TGTGCCAGCAGCTTACCCAACAGGCTGGGCTATGGCTACACCTTC
CDR3aa: CASSLPNRLGYGYTF
len: 15
j_gene: TRBJ1-2
abundance: NA
v_gene: TRBV5-4
d_gene: NA

CDR3nt: TGTGCCAGCAGCAGGGGACAGGGTGAAAAACTGTTTTTT
CDR3aa: CASSRGQGEKLFF
len: 13
j_gene: TRBJ1-4
abundance: few
v_gene: TRBV21-1
d_gene: NA

CDR3nt: TGCAGCGTCGGCGGGAGGACTAGCGGGAACCGCACAGATACGCAGTATTTT
CDR3aa: CSVGGRTSGNRTDTQYF
len: 17
j_gene: TRBJ2-3
abundance: NA
v_gene: TRBV29-1
d_gene: TRBD2